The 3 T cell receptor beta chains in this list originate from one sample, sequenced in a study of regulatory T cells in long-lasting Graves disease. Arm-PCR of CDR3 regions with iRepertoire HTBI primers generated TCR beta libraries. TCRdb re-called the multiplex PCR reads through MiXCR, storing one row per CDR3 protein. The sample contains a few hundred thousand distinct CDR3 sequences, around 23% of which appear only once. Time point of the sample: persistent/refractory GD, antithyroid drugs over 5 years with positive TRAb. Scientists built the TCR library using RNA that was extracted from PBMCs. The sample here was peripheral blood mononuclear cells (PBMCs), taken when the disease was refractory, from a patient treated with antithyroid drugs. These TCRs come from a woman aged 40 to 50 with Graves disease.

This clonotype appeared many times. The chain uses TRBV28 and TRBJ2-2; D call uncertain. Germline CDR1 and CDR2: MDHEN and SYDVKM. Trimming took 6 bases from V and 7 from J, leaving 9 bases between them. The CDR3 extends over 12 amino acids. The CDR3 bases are TGTGCCAGCAGGCCGGTAGTCGGGGAGCTGTTTTTT. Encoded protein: CASRPVVGELFF.

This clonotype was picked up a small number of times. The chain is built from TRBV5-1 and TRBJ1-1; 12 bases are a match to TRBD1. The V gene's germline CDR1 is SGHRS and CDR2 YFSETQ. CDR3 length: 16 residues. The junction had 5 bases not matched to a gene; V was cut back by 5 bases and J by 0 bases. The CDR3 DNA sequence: TGCGCCAGCAGTTCCGGGACAGGGGGCGTGAACACTGAAGCTTTCTTT. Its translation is CASSSGTGGVNTEAFF.

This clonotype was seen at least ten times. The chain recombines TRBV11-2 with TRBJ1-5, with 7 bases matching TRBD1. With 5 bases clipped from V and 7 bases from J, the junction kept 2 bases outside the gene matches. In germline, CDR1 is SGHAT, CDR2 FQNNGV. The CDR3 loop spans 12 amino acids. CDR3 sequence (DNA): TGTGCCAGCAGCCAACAGGGGCAGCCCCAGCATTTT. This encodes CASSQQGQPQHF. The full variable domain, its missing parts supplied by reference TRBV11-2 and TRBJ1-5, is EAGVAQSPRYKIIEKRQSVAFWCNPISGHATLYWYQQILGQGPKLLIQFQNNGVVDDSQLPKDRFSAERLKGVDSTLKIQPAKLEDSAVYLCASSQQGQPQHFGDGTRLSIL.